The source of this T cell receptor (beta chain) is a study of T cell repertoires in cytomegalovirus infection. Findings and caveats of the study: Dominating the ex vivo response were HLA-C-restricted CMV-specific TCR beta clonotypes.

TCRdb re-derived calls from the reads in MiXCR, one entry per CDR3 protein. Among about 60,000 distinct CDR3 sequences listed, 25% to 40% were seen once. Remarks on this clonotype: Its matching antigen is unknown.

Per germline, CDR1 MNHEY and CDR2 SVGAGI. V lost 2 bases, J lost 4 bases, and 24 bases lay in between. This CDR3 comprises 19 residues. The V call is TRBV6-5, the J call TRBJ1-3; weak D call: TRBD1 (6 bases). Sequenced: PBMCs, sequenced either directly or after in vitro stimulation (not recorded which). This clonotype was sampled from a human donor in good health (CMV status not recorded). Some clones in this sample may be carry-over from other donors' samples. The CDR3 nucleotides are TGTGCCAGCAGTTACCCCTCGGACAGAGCCTTGGCGAGGGGAAACACCATATATTTT. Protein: CASSYPSDRALARGNTIYF.